This paragraph covers one T cell receptor (beta chain) sequence. Its antigen remains unknown. CDR3 length: 14 amino acids. The ends were cut back, 6 bases at V and 1 base at J, with 10 bases in the middle. Germline V gives CDR1 SGHTA, CDR2 FQGNSA. These data come from a study of CD8 T cells in ankylosing spondylitis. Preparation of TCR beta libraries was done by quantitative 5'-RACE with molecular barcodes. TCRdb recomputed calls from the 5' RACE reads with MiXCR, one row per CDR3 protein. The sample lists 210,000 or so distinct CDR3 sequences, approximately 7.6% seen once, with roughly 4.9% in the top ten. Findings and caveats of the study: Researchers reportedly found disease-linked clones significantly enriched in matched ankylosing spondylitis synovial fluid. Existing reports had already noted some motif variants in reactive arthritis synovial fluid and blood.

The TCR was taken from a female donor with ankylosing spondylitis or in good health (not recorded which). The sequenced sample was blood, either unsorted or a sorted T cell fraction (not recorded which). The gene calls are TRBV7-2 and TRBJ2-1, with TRBD2 as a possible D gene (6 bases). The CDR3, as DNA: TGTGCCAGCAGGTCCCGGGAGTCCTACAATGAGCAGTTCTTC. Its protein is CASRSRESYNEQFF.